This T cell receptor (beta chain) was recorded in a study of identical twins. A universal primer site was created by template switching, with the cDNA bearing unique molecular identifiers. MiXCR, applied by TCRdb to the 5' RACE reads, yields one record per CDR3 protein. The data show hundreds of thousands of distinct CDR3 sequences, about 7.1% seen once. General study points: For monozygotic twins, models underestimated out-of-frame TCR alpha sharing. Clonotypes of the beta chain that were abundant in cord blood carried fewer insertions (memory repertoires showed none).

Only a few counts were recorded for this clonotype. No antigen is known for it. The CDR3 runs 15 residues. CDR1 and CDR2 (germline): MNHEY, SMNVEV (reference sequence). Trimming took 0 bases from V and 5 from J, leaving 13 bases between them. These same data were also listed under a study on yellow fever vaccine responses in identical twins.

The TCR was taken from a woman under 30 in good health. Sequences were obtained from PBMCs. The chain carries TRBV27 and TRBJ2-5, with D possibly called TRBD1 or TRBD2 (5 bases each). CDR3 nucleotide sequence: TGTGCCAGCAGTTTATCGGGGACCCACTCTGAGACCCAGTACTTC. Translation: CASSLSGTHSETQYF.